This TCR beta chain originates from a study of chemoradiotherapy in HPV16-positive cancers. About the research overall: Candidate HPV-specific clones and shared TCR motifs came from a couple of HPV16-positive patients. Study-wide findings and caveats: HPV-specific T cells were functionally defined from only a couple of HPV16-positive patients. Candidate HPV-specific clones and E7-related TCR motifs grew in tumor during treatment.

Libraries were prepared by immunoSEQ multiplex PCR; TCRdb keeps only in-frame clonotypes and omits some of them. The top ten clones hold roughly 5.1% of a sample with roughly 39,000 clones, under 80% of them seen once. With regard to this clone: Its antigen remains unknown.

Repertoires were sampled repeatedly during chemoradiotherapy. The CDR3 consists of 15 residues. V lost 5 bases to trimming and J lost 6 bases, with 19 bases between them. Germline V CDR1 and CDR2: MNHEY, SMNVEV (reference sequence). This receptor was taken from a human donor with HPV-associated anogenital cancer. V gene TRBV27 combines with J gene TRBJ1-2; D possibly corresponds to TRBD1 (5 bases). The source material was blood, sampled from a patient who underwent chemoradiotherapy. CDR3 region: CASSPRGRGGDGYTF. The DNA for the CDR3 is TGTGCCAGCAGTCCGAGAGGCCGGGGAGGGGATGGCTACACCTTC.